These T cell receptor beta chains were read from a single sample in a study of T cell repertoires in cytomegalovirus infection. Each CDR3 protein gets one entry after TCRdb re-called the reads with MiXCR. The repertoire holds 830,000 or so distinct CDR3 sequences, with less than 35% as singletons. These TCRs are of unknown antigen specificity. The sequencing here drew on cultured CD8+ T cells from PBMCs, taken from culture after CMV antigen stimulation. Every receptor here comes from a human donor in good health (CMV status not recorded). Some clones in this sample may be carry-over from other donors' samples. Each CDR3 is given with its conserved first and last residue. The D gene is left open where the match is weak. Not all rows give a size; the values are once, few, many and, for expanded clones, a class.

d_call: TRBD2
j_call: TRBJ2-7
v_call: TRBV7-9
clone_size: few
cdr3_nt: TGTGCCAGCAGCCATTCCCCTAGCGGGGGCTCCTACGAGCAGTACTTC
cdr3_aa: CASSHSPSGGSYEQYF

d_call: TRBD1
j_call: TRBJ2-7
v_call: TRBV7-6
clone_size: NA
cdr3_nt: TGTGCCAGCAGCTTAAGGACAGGGGGAGAGTACGAGCAGTACTTC
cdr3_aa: CASSLRTGGEYEQYF

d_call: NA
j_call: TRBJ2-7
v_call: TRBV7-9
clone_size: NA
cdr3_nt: TGTGCTGGGGGTGTGGCCTACGAGCAGTACTTC
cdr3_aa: CAGGVAYEQYF

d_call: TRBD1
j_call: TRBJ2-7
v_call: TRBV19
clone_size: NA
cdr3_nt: TGTGCCAGTAGTTGGGACAGGTATCGCGAGCAGTACTTC
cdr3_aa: CASSWDRYREQYF

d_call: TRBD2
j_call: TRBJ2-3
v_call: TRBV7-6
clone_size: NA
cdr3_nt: TGTGCCAGCAGCACTTCTAGCGGGGGCCCCACAGATACGCAGTATTTT
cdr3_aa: CASSTSSGGPTDTQYF

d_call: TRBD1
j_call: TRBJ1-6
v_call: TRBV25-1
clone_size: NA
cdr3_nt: TGTGCCAGCAGTGAATTTGCAGGGGGCAAATCACCCCTCCACTTT
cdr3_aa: CASSEFAGGKSPLHF

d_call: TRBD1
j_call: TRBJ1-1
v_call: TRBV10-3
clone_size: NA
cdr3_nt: TGTGCCATCAGAGATCCCGGGACAGGGGAGGCTGAAGCTTTCTTT
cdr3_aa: CAIRDPGTGEAEAFF

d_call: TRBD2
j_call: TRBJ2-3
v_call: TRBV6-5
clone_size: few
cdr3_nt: TGTGCCAGCAGCTACCTCGGCGGGGGTGCGGATACGCAGTATTTT
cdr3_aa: CASSYLGGGADTQYF

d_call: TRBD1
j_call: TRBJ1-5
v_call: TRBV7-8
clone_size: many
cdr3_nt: TGTGCCAGCAGCTCGAAGGACAGGGGGGGTAGGCCCCAGCATTTT
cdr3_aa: CASSSKDRGGRPQHF

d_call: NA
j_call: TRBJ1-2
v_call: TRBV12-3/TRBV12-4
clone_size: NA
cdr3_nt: TGTGCCAGCAGTTTAAATGTACCAGTCTATGGCTACACCTTC
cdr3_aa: CASSLNVPVYGYTF

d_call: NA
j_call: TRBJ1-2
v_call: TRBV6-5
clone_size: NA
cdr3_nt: TGTGCCTGTGGATGGGCCAACTATGGCTACACCTTC
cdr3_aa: CACGWANYGYTF

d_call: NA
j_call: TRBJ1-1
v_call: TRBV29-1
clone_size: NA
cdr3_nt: TGCAGCGTTGGGGACAATGGGCTGAACACTGAAGCTTTCTTT
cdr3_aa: CSVGDNGLNTEAFF

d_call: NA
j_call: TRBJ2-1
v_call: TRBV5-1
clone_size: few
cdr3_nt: TGCGCCAGCAGCCTTGATAGCGATGAGCAGTTCTTC
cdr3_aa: CASSLDSDEQFF

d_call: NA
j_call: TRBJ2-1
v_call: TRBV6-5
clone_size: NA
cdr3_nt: TGTGCCAGCAGCCATAGGGGGACATACAATGAGCAGTTCTTC
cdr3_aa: CASSHRGTYNEQFF

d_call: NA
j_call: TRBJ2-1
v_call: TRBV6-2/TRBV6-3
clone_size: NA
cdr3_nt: TGTGCCAGCAGTTGGACCGCCGAGGGTTTGTCACCCTACAATGAGCAGTTCTTC
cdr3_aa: CASSWTAEGLSPYNEQFF

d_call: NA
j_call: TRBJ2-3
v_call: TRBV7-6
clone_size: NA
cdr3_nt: TGTGCCAGCAGCTCGGGCGGGGACGATACGGAGTATTTT
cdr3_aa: CASSSGGDDTEYF

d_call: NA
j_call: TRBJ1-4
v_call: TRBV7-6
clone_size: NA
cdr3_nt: TGTGCCAGCAGCTTAGCGCCGGCCAGGAATGAAAAACTGTTTTTT
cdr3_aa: CASSLAPARNEKLFF

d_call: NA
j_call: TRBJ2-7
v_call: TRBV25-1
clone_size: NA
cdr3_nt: TGTGCCAGCACCCCATCGGACAGATCCTACGAGCAGTACTTC
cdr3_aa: CASTPSDRSYEQYF

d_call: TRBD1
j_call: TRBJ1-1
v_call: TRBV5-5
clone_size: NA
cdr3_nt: TGTGCCAGCAGCTTGGCGCCAGGGGGCCAGAAGACCGGCACTGAAGCTTTCTTT
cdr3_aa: CASSLAPGGQKTGTEAFF

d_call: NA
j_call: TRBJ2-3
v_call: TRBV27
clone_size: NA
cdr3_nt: TGTGCCAGCACCCAAATAGCTGGCACAGATACGCAGTATTTT
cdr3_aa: CASTQIAGTDTQYF

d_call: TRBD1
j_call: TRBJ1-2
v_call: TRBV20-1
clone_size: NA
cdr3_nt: TGCAGTGCTAGAGATCTGGAGGGGGCGCCAGGCTACACCTTC
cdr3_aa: CSARDLEGAPGYTF

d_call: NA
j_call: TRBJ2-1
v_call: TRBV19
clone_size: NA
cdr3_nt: TGTGCCAGTAGTATTGGGGACGCCAGTTACAATGAGCAGTTCTTC
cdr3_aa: CASSIGDASYNEQFF

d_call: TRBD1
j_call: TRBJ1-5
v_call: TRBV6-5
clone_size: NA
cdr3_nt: TGTGCCAGCAGTTCCTCGACAGGGCCCAATCAGCCCCAGCATTTT
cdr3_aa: CASSSSTGPNQPQHF

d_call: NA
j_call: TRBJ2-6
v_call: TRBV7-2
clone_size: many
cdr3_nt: TGTGCCAGCAGCTTAGAGGGGTTCGGGGCCAACGTCCTGACTTTC
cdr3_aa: CASSLEGFGANVLTF

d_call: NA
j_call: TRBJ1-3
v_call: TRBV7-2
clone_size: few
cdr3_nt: TGTGCCAGCAGCCCCGACGGTTACTCTGGAAACACCATATATTTT
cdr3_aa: CASSPDGYSGNTIYF

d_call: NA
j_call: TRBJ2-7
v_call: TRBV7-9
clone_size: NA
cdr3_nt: TGTGCCAGCAGCTTACCACCCAGGGGGGCCTACGAGCAGTACTTC
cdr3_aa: CASSLPPRGAYEQYF

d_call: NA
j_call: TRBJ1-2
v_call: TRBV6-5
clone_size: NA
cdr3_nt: TGTGCCAGCAGTTACCACCGGGGTGGAGGGAACTATGGCTACACCTTC
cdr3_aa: CASSYHRGGGNYGYTF

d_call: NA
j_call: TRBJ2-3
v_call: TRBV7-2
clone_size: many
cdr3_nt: TGTGCCAGCAGCCCGTCTGGGGCCACAGATACGCAGTATTTT
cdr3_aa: CASSPSGATDTQYF

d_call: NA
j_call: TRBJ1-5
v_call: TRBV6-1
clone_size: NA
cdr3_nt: TGTGCCAGCAGACTGGGACCTTATAGCAATCAGCCCCAGCATTTT
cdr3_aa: CASRLGPYSNQPQHF